Presented here are 19 T cell receptor beta chains from one specimen sequenced in a study of immune cell composition in non-small cell lung cancer (dated by TCRdb to the late 2010s). Normal lung samples came from the same patient and consisted of non-adjacent lung tissue collected as far from the tumour as possible, at a distance of at least 3 cm. Receptor libraries were prepared by the immunoSEQ multiplex PCR assay. The table comes from immuneACCESS by way of TCRdb, which keeps in-frame sequences with V and J called. Part of the clones is missing from these tables; in studies checked, under half for an unresolved V gene and the rest for unknown reasons. Within this sample are about 4,900 clones, with 72% of them counted one time only. Of the sample, 14% is held by the ten largest clones. Sequenced sample: non-adjacent lung tissue. These receptors came from a human donor with non-small cell lung cancer.

The gene calls are TRBV2 and TRBJ2-5; D might be TRBD2 (5 bases). Germline-derived CDR1 and CDR2 are SNHLY and FYNNEI. Trimming stripped 3 bases from V and 2 bases from J, with 7 bases between. The CDR3 spans 13 residues. This chain's CDR3 is CASSEVAQETQYF. The CDR3, as DNA: TGTGCCAGCAGTGAGGTAGCGCAAGAGACCCAGTACTTC. Based on the CDR3 plus reference TRBV2 and TRBJ2-5, the full variable domain is EPEVTQTPSHQVTQMGQEVILRCVPISNHLYFYWYRQILGQKVEFLVSFYNNEISEKSEIFDDQFSVERPDGSNFTLKIRSTKLEDSAMYFCASSEVAQETQYFGPGTRLLVL.

By share, this clone ranks as medium-sized. The chain is built from TRBV19 and TRBJ1-2; the D gene is possibly TRBD1 (5 bases). Trimming removed 5 bases from V and 4 bases from J, with 11 bases in between. Per the germline V gene, CDR1 is LNHDA and CDR2 is SQIVND (reference sequence). The CDR3 loop spans 13 amino acids. Here the CDR3 DNA reads TGTGCCAGTAGTCCAGGGTTTGGCTATGGCTACACCTTC. It codes for CASSPGFGYGYTF.

The rearrangement uses TRBV7-2 and TRBJ1-1, with D possibly TRBD1 on 6 matching bases. V was trimmed by 5 bases and J by 1 base, leaving 23 bases between them. The CDR3 extends over 18 amino acids. Germline CDR1 is SGHTA and CDR2 is FQGNSA. The CDR3 spells CASSPLGGGYLRNTEAFF. CDR3 in DNA: TGTGCCAGCAGCCCACTCGGGGGGGGCTACCTCCGGAACACTGAAGCTTTCTTT.

The rearrangement joins TRBV5-5 to TRBJ2-7, with TRBD2 matching 12 bases. This CDR3 region has 16 residues. Germline CDR1 SGHKS, CDR2 YYEKEE (reference sequence). After removal of 2 bases from V and 3 bases from J, the junction contained 6 bases not matched to a gene. CDR3 sequence: CASSLAGLAGFYEQYF. The DNA for the CDR3 is TGTGCCAGCAGCTTAGCGGGACTAGCGGGCTTCTACGAGCAGTACTTC.

The chain employs TRBV14 and TRBJ1-1; D is unresolved. The V gene's germline CDR1 is SGHDN and CDR2 FVKESK. The CDR3 extends over 12 amino acids. Trimming stripped 4 bases from V and 10 bases from J, with 13 bases between. DNA for the CDR3: TGTGCCAGCAGCCGCGAGGGCGCAGGAGCTTTCTTT. As protein: CASSREGAGAFF.

The V gene is TRBV7-6, the J gene TRBJ2-7; 10 nucleotides align to TRBD2. The CDR3 length is 13 residues. The V and J ends lost 8 bases and 2 bases, in that order; junction bases with no gene match: 3. Looked up from germline, CDR1 is SGHVS and CDR2 is FNYEAQ. The CDR3 is CASSSGGAYEQYF. The CDR3 bases are TGTGCCAGCTCTAGCGGGGGAGCCTACGAGCAGTACTTC.

This chain uses TRBV27 with TRBJ1-2, with 8 bases aligning to TRBD1. This CDR3 has 17 residues. Germline V CDR1 and CDR2: MNHEY, SMNVEV (reference sequence). V was pared by 0 bases and J by 2 bases, with 8 bases of the junction left unmatched. In nucleotides, the CDR3 is TGTGCCAGCAGTTTATCGGCCCGGACAGGGAAGAACTATGGCTACACCTTC. Encoded protein: CASSLSARTGKNYGYTF.

The rearrangement links TRBV10-2 to TRBJ1-1; D is unclear. The CDR3 is 13 residues long. Germline assignment: CDR1 WSHSY and CDR2 SAAADI. V shed 5 bases and J shed 1 base, with 8 bases lying between them. The chain's CDR3 is CASSPQANTEAFF. The DNA of the CDR3 is TGCGCCAGCAGTCCCCAAGCGAACACTGAAGCTTTCTTT.

In its sample, this clone was seen a few times. CDR3 amino acids: CASSPRAGSGGMLNTEAFF. For the CDR3, the DNA is TGTGCCAGCAGCCCCCGGGCAGGGAGTGGGGGGATGTTGAACACTGAAGCTTTCTTT. The chain uses TRBV13 and TRBJ1-1; maybe TRBD1 (5 bases). Germline CDR1 PRHDT, CDR2 FYEKMQ (reference sequence). Deletions cut 5 bases from V and 0 bases from J, with 25 bases between. CDR3 length: 19 residues.

This clone was seen only once. The rearrangement joins TRBV6-4 to TRBJ2-1; tentatively, D is TRBD1 (6 bases). The length of the CDR3 is 15 residues. V shed 0 bases and J shed 7 bases, with 13 bases lying between them. CDR1 is MRHNA and CDR2 is SNTAGT in the germline V gene. CDR3: CASSDSRGYRNEQFF. The CDR3 DNA reads as TGTGCCAGCAGTGACTCTAGGGGGTATAGGAATGAGCAGTTCTTC.

V usage is TRBV15 and J usage is TRBJ2-5; 7 bases match TRBD2. The J call may be mistaken, given a closer DNA end match to TRBJ2-7. Germline V gene sequence: CDR1 LNHNV, CDR2 YYDKDF (reference sequence). The CDR3 spans 14 residues. This CDR3 reads CATSRGGSSYEQYF. In DNA form, the CDR3 reads TGTGCCACCAGCCGTGGCGGGAGCTCCTACGAGCAGTACTTC.

The chain uses TRBV6-5 and TRBJ1-1; a possible D gene is TRBD1 (5 bases). Germline CDR1 MNHEY, CDR2 SVGAGI. The CDR3 totals 16 residues. Trimming removed 2 bases from V and 5 bases from J, with 18 bases in between. The CDR3 is CASSYARSGVGTEAFF. In DNA, the CDR3 is TGTGCCAGCAGTTACGCTCGTTCGGGGGTCGGTACTGAAGCTTTCTTT.

The chain has TRBV6-5 and TRBJ2-7; 7 bases match TRBD1. Trimming cost V 4 bases and J 0 bases; bases outside gene matches: 6. Germline V gene lookup returns CDR1 MNHEY and CDR2 SVGAGI. The CDR3 runs 15 residues. As DNA, the CDR3 is TGTGCCAGCAGTTCAACCTGGGACAGCTCCTACGAGCAGTACTTC. It is translated as CASSSTWDSSYEQYF.

This clone was counted a few times. The chain carries TRBV28 and TRBJ1-5; 7 bases are shared with TRBD1. Per germline, CDR1 MDHEN and CDR2 SYDVKM. V lost 6 bases, J lost 5 bases, and 7 bases stayed unmatched. The CDR3 extends over 14 amino acids. Here the CDR3 reads CASRAGTEYQPQHF. CDR3 DNA sequence: TGTGCCAGCAGAGCCGGGACAGAGTATCAGCCCCAGCATTTT.

This clone has a handful of counts. This rearrangement joins TRBV28 to TRBJ1-5; no definite D call. V was cut by 3 bases and J by 2 bases, with 11 bases left in between. The CDR3 has 15 residues. The germline V gene encodes CDR1 MDHEN and CDR2 SYDVKM. As DNA, the CDR3 is TGTGCCAGCAGTTTTCCCACCGAGGGCAATCAGCCCCAGCATTTT. It is translated as CASSFPTEGNQPQHF.

The CDR3 DNA follows: TGCGCCAGCAGCCAAGATCCCCGTGAAAAACTGTTTTTT. Translated: CASSQDPREKLFF. V usage is TRBV4-1 and J usage is TRBJ1-4; D gene uncertain. The CDR3 covers 13 residues. V lost 0 bases, J lost 7 bases, and 6 bases lay in between. Germline CDR1 reads MGHRA; CDR2 reads YSYEKL.

J is TRBJ1-1 and V is TRBV2; 7 positions match TRBD1. The germline CDR1 and CDR2 sequences are SNHLY and FYNNEI. This CDR3 is built from 14 residues. V trimming: 8 bases; J trimming: 1 base; junction bases outside the gene matches: 7. The CDR3 coding sequence is TGTGCCAGCTGGATTGGGACAGCGAACACTGAAGCTTTCTTT. Amino acids: CASWIGTANTEAFF.

This chain connects TRBV4-1 to TRBJ1-4; 8 bases fit TRBD1. V gave up 5 bases and J gave up 4 bases; unmatched junction bases: 9. The germline CDR1 and CDR2 sequences are MGHRA and YSYEKL. The CDR3 loop spans 16 amino acids. CDR3 nucleotides: TGCGCCAGCAGCAGACCCAGGGGGCGCGTTAATGAAAAACTGTTTTTT. This gives the protein CASSRPRGRVNEKLFF.

The chain has TRBV7-2 and TRBJ1-2; D uncertain. V lost 5 bases and J 0 bases, leaving 22 bases between the germline ends. The CDR3 runs 18 residues. CDR1 is SGHTA, CDR2 FQGNSA, per germline. CDR3 coding DNA: TGTGCCAGCAGCGCCACCGAGGGAGGGCGGGTAGCTAACTATGGCTACACCTTC. Its translation is CASSATEGGRVANYGYTF.